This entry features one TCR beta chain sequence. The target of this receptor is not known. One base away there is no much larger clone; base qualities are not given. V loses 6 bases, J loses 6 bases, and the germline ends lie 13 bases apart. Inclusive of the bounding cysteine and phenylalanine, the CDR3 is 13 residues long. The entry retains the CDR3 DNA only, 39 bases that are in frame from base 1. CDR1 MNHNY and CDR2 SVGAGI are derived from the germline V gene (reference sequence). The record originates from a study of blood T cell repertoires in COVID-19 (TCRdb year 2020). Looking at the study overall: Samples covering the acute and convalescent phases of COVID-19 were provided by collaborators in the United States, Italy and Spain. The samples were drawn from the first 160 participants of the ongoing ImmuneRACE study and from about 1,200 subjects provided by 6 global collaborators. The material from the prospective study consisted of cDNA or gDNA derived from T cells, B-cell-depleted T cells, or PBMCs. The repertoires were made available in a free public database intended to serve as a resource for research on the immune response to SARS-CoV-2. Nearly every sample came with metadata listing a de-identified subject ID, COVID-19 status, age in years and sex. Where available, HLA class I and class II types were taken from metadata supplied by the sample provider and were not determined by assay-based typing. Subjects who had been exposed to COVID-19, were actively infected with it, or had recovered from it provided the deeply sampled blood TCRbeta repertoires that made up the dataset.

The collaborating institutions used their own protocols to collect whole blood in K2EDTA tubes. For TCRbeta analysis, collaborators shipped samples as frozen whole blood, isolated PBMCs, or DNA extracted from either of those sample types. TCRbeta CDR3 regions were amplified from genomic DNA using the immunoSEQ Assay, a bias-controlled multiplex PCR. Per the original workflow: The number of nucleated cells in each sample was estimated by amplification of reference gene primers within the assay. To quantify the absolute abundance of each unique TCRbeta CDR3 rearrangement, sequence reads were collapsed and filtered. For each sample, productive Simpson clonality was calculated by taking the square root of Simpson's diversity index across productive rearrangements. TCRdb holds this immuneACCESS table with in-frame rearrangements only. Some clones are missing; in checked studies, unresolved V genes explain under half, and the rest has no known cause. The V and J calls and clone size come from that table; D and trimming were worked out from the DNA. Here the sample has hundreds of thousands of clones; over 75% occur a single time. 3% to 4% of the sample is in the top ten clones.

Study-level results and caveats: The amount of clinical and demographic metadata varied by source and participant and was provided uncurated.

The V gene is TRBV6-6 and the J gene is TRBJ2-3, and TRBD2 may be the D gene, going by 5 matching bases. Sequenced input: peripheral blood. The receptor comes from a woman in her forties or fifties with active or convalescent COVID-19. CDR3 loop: CASSPQLGDTQYF. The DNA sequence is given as TGTGCCAGCAGCCCACAACTAGGGGATACGCAGTATTTT.